The sequence of this T cell receptor (beta chain) was determined in a study of blood T cell repertoires in COVID-19. Clinical history as reported by participants underpinned cohort assignment. Using immunoSEQ multiplex PCR, the repertoire was profiled, and TCRdb retains in-frame clones only, with some absent. The table lists over 130,000 clones, over 60% of them singletons. Germline CDR1 reads SGHRS; CDR2 reads YFSETQ. This CDR3 spans 16 amino acids. V dropped 4 bases and J dropped 5 bases, with 22 bases sitting between them. Material for sequencing was PBMCs or T cells enriched from blood (not recorded which). The source is a woman aged 50 to 60 who had recovered from COVID-19. The J gene is TRBJ2-7, the V gene TRBV5-1, with D possibly TRBD2 on 5 matching bases. CDR3 protein: CASSLGSGYGLDEQYF. The CDR3 DNA sequence: TGCGCCAGCAGCCTGGGATCGGGGTACGGTTTAGACGAGCAGTACTTC.